The 20 T cell receptor beta chains reported below all come from one sample, sequenced in a study of shared clonotypes between healthy human individuals. The repertoire was sequenced with immunoSEQ multiplex PCR; TCRdb's copy has only in-frame clones and lacks some. The table includes more than 2 million clones, about 93% detected once. The naive CD8 population came from CD45RO-negative cells selected for CCR7, without terminally differentiated effector memory CD45RA+ cells. Sequencing was carried out using naive CD8+ T cells from PBMCs. Source of these receptors: a man between 18 and 29 years old in good health. Some clones in this sample may be carry-over from other donors' samples.

As to this clone: The identical CDR3 is also encoded by other nucleotide sequences in the sample. The chain links TRBV6-5 to TRBJ2-2; no clear D. V dropped 4 bases and J dropped 0 bases, with 3 bases sitting between them. The CDR3 has 13 amino acids. Germline values: CDR1 MNHEY, CDR2 SVGAGI. CDR3 sequence (DNA): TGTGCCAGCAGTTCCACGAACACCGGGGAGCTGTTTTTT. It specifies CASSSTNTGELFF.

The chain carries TRBV7-9 and TRBJ2-1; maybe TRBD2 (5 bases). This CDR3 has 15 amino acids. Per the germline V gene, CDR1 is SEHNR and CDR2 is FQNEAQ (reference sequence). Trimming removed 5 bases from V and 2 bases from J, with 13 bases in between. The CDR3 is CASSPGGFPYNEQFF. Written as DNA, the CDR3 is TGTGCCAGCAGCCCTGGAGGTTTCCCCTACAATGAGCAGTTCTTC.

J is TRBJ2-2 and V is TRBV6-6; D unclear. The CDR3 is made up of 11 amino acids. In germline, CDR1 is MNHNY, CDR2 SVGAGI (reference sequence). V lost 2 bases and J lost 10, with 5 bases in between. The CDR3 sequence: CASSYLEELFF. CDR3 in DNA: TGTGCCAGCAGTTACCTCGAGGAGCTGTTTTTT.

The rearrangement joins TRBV9 to TRBJ2-1; 7 bases fit TRBD2. The V and J ends lost 0 bases and 6 bases, in that order; junction bases with no gene match: 6. Germline CDR1 and CDR2: SGDLS and YYNGEE. The CDR3 extends over 15 amino acids. The CDR3 region is CASSVGGRASNEQFF. The CDR3 DNA reads TGTGCCAGCAGCGTAGGTGGGAGGGCTTCCAATGAGCAGTTCTTC.

This clone was seen a single time. The chain links TRBV2 to TRBJ2-7; TRBD2 matches at 11 bases. V lost 4 bases to trimming and J lost 1 base; unmatched junction nucleotides: 6. The CDR3 extends over 16 amino acids. Looked up from germline, CDR1 is SNHLY and CDR2 is FYNNEI. The CDR3 loop reads CASSATSGSQSYEQYF. CDR3 bases: TGTGCCAGCAGTGCTACTAGCGGGAGTCAATCCTACGAGCAGTACTTC.

The V and J genes are TRBV9 and TRBJ2-5, with no clear D. This CDR3 is built from 14 residues. Germline V gene sequence: CDR1 SGDLS, CDR2 YYNGEE. Between the trimmed V and J ends, which lost 2 bases and 1 base, there was a span of 9 bases. CDR3 nucleotides: TGTGCCAGCAGCGTGAACAGAATCCAAGAGACCCAGTACTTC. Its translation is CASSVNRIQETQYF.

In the case of this clone: Other DNA sequences in the sample encode the same CDR3. The rearrangement uses TRBV9 and TRBJ2-7, with 10 bases that match TRBD1. The germline gives CDR1 SGDLS, CDR2 YYNGEE. The trim removed 0 bases at V and 6 bases at J, leaving 0 bases unmatched. The CDR3 totals 13 residues. The CDR3 DNA follows: TGTGCCAGCAGCGTAGGGACAGGGGGCGAGCAGTACTTC. This codes for CASSVGTGGEQYF.

The chain uses TRBV5-1 and TRBJ2-7, with TRBD1 identical over 9 bases. V trimming: 2 bases; J trimming: 4 bases; junction bases outside the gene matches: 4. The CDR3 is made up of 14 amino acids. Per the germline V gene, CDR1 is SGHRS and CDR2 is YFSETQ. Here the CDR3 reads CASSFRQGVYEQYF. The CDR3 nucleotides are TGCGCCAGCAGCTTCCGACAGGGGGTATACGAGCAGTACTTC. The full variable domain, completed using reference TRBV5-1 and TRBJ2-7, is KAGVTQTPRYLIKTRGQQVTLSCSPISGHRSVSWYQQTPGQGLQFLFEYFSETQRNKGNFPGRFSGRQFSNSRSEMNVSTLELGDSALYLCASSFRQGVYEQYFGPGTRLTVT.

This chain links TRBV6-5 with TRBJ2-1; the D is unclear. The V and J ends lost 6 bases and 5 bases respectively, with 11 bases between them. The V gene's germline CDR1 is MNHEY and CDR2 SVGAGI. The CDR3 length is 13 residues. CDR3: CASSQTLDNEQFF. Written as DNA, the CDR3 is TGTGCCAGCAGCCAAACCTTAGACAATGAGCAGTTCTTC.

The J gene is TRBJ2-1, the V gene TRBV9; no reliable D call. The CDR3 is 15 amino acids. The V end was cut by 1 base, the J end by 0 bases, with 8 bases between. Germline-derived CDR1 and CDR2 are SGDLS and YYNGEE. In nucleotides, the CDR3 is TGTGCCAGCAGCGTATATAGTAGCTCCTACAATGAGCAGTTCTTC. Amino acid sequence: CASSVYSSSYNEQFF.

The V gene is TRBV27, the J gene TRBJ2-7, with a tentative D call TRBD2 (5 bases). The CDR3 length is 16 residues. V lost 2 bases to trimming and J lost 0 bases, with 14 bases between them. Germline values: CDR1 MNHEY, CDR2 SMNVEV (reference sequence). In nucleotides, the CDR3 is TGTGCCAGCAGTTTAAGCGCGGGTTCCGCCTCCTACGAGCAGTACTTC. Translated, it gives CASSLSAGSASYEQYF.

This chain uses TRBV7-9 with TRBJ2-5; D remains ambiguous. Germline values: CDR1 SEHNR, CDR2 FQNEAQ (reference sequence). The CDR3 covers 11 residues. The CDR3 spells CAFSSQETQYF. The CDR3 nucleotides are TGTGCTTTTTCTAGCCAAGAGACCCAGTACTTC.

This clone appeared a few times. J is TRBJ2-1 and V is TRBV4-2; 7 bases are shared with TRBD2. The CDR3 consists of 16 residues. The V gene's germline CDR1 is LGHNA and CDR2 YNFKEQ. V trimming: 2 bases; J trimming: 5 bases; junction bases outside the gene matches: 9. The CDR3 loop is CASSQLDSGLNNEQFF. The CDR3 DNA reads as TGTGCCAGCAGCCAACTGGATAGCGGGCTAAACAATGAGCAGTTCTTC.

The chain recombines TRBV11-2 with TRBJ2-3, with a tentative D call TRBD2 (5 bases). Trimming left V 4 bases short and J 2 bases short, with 13 bases between. This CDR3 is built from 15 residues. CDR1 is SGHAT and CDR2 is FQNNGV in the germline V gene. CDR3 protein: CASSWIGGFTDTQYF. In DNA form, the CDR3 reads TGTGCCAGCAGCTGGATCGGCGGGTTCACAGATACGCAGTATTTT.

The rearrangement links TRBV7-6 to TRBJ2-7, with TRBD1 matching over 8 bases. The CDR3 length is 15 residues. J gave up 5 bases and V 1 base, and 7 bases lay outside the gene matches. In germline, CDR1 is SGHVS, CDR2 FNYEAQ. CDR3 sequence reads: CASSLVHRGMNEQYF. The CDR3, as DNA: TGTGCCAGCAGCTTAGTGCACAGGGGGATGAACGAGCAGTACTTC.

The genes are TRBV14 and TRBJ1-1; a weak D match, TRBD1 (5 bases). The CDR3 extends over 14 amino acids. Germline V gene data show CDR1 as SGHDN and CDR2 as FVKESK. V lost 0 bases, J lost 1 base, and 6 bases lay in between. The CDR3: CASSQETENTEAFF. In DNA, the CDR3 is TGTGCCAGCAGCCAAGAGACAGAGAACACTGAAGCTTTCTTT.

CDR3 sequence (DNA): TGTGCCAGCAGCCGCGGAATCGGGGCCTACCAAGAGACCCAGTACTTC. It yields the protein CASSRGIGAYQETQYF. The V gene is TRBV11-2, the J gene TRBJ2-5, with D perhaps assigned TRBD1 or TRBD2 (5 bases each). The germline gives CDR1 SGHAT, CDR2 FQNNGV. V lost 5 bases and J 0 bases, leaving 16 bases between the germline ends. CDR3 length: 16 residues.

The rearrangement uses TRBV15 and TRBJ2-7; D gene unclear. From germline, CDR1 is LNHNV and CDR2 YYDKDF (reference sequence). The ends were cut back, 3 bases at V and 2 bases at J, with 14 bases in the middle. The CDR3 has 15 residues. The chain's CDR3 is CATSSRANPAYEQYF. In DNA, the CDR3 is TGTGCCACCAGCAGCCGGGCCAATCCTGCCTACGAGCAGTACTTC.

V gene TRBV9 combines with J gene TRBJ2-3, with 11 bases aligning to TRBD2. V dropped 4 bases and J dropped 5; count of bases not matched to a gene: 9. This CDR3 is 16 amino acids long. Germline V gene data show CDR1 as SGDLS and CDR2 as YYNGEE. CDR3 amino acids: CASSTLATSGVDTQYF. CDR3 nucleotide sequence: TGTGCCAGCAGCACACTAGCGACTAGCGGGGTAGATACGCAGTATTTT.

The rearrangement joins TRBV28 to TRBJ2-3, with 9 bases lining up with TRBD2. The CDR3 is 14 amino acids. Germline loops: CDR1 MDHEN, CDR2 SYDVKM. V lost 10 bases, J lost 4 bases, and 9 bases stayed unmatched. Here the CDR3 DNA reads TGTGCCACTTACTTAGCGGGAGCGCCAGATACGCAGTATTTT. Translation gives CATYLAGAPDTQYF.